Presented here are 29 T cell receptor beta chains from one specimen sequenced in a study of T-cell reconstitution after alpha-beta-depleted transplantation in children. TCRbeta library preparation incorporated unique molecular identifiers. Via MiXCR, TCRdb re-called the PCR reads, giving one row per CDR3 protein. The sample shows 600,000 to 800,000 distinct CDR3 sequences, roughly 14% of them seen only once. Sequencing used PBMCs, obtained before TCRalphabeta/CD19-depleted stem cell transplant. All receptors derive from a girl aged 2 to 9 with congenital amegakaryocytic thrombocytopenia, due to receive a stem cell transplant.

The chain links TRBV5-1 to TRBJ2-2; 7 positions match TRBD1. The CDR3 consists of 17 residues. After removal of 4 bases from V and 6 bases from J, the junction contained 15 bases not matched to a gene. In germline, CDR1 is SGHRS, CDR2 YFSETQ. Here the CDR3 DNA reads TGCGCCAGCAGCAATCTGACAGGGCACAAGGGCTCCGGGGAGCTGTTTTTT. Translated: CASSNLTGHKGSGELFF.

This clonotype showed up just a few times. The rearrangement uses TRBV3-1 and TRBJ2-5; D perhaps matches TRBD2 (5 bases). Germline lookup yields CDR1 LGHDT and CDR2 YNNKEL (reference sequence). This CDR3 has 15 residues. Trimming removed 0 bases from V and 5 bases from J, with 13 bases in between. The CDR3 coding sequence is TGTGCCAGCAGCCAAGAGGACTTAGCCCGGGAGACCCAGTACTTC. Protein: CASSQEDLARETQYF.

The chain uses TRBV29-1 and TRBJ2-3, with 8 bases lining up with TRBD1. The CDR3 runs 13 residues. Trimming at V came to 3 bases and at J to 4 bases, leaving 3 bases not matched to a gene. The germline V gene has CDR1 SQVTM and CDR2 ANQGSEA. CDR3: CSVDRGHADTQYF. The CDR3 nucleotides read TGCAGCGTTGACAGGGGGCATGCAGATACGCAGTATTTT.

The table lists this clonotype with many counts. A read error may account for a junction end that differs from germline. This sequence joins TRBV29-1 and TRBJ2-5; D is unclear. This CDR3 region has 13 residues. Germline loops: CDR1 SQVTM, CDR2 ANQGSEA. CDR3 nucleotide sequence: TGCAGCGTCGAAGGCCCAGCCGAAGAGACCCAGTACTTC. Its translation is CSVEGPAEETQYF. Full variable domain (outside the CDR3, taken from reference TRBV29-1 and TRBJ2-5): SAVISQKPSRDICQRGTSLTIQCQVDSQVTMMFWYRQQPGQSLTLIATANQGSEATYESGFVIDKFPISRPNLTFSTLTVSNMSPEDSSIYLCSVEGPAEETQYFGPGTRLLVL.

This clonotype was found a few times. The chain is built from TRBV6-2 or TRBV6-3 and TRBJ2-3; TRBD2 agrees at 9 bases. The ends lost 2 bases at V and 3 bases at J; junction bases unmatched: 12. Per germline, CDR1 MNHEY and CDR2 SVGEGT. The CDR3 has 18 amino acids. The CDR3 is CASSYGLAGFRQTDTQYF. CDR3 bases: TGTGCCAGCAGTTACGGGCTAGCGGGATTCCGGCAGACAGATACGCAGTATTTT.

This clonotype has a handful of counts. The chain has TRBV30 and TRBJ1-6; D unresolved. The ends were cut back, 6 bases at V and 14 bases at J, with 17 bases in the middle. The germline gives CDR1 GTSNPN, CDR2 SVGIG (reference sequence). This CDR3 comprises 12 residues. As DNA, the CDR3 is TGTGCCTGCGGACCACCCTTTAGGACCCTCCACTTT. This sequence encodes CACGPPFRTLHF.

This clonotype was seen a handful of times. The chain uses TRBV12-3 or TRBV12-4 and TRBJ1-2; D uncertain. Between the trimmed V and J ends, which lost 5 bases and 4 bases, there was a span of 11 bases. CDR3 length: 13 residues. The CDR3 protein is CASSLTAFYGYTF. As DNA, the CDR3 is TGTGCCAGCAGTCTTACAGCTTTCTATGGCTACACCTTC.

This clonotype has at least ten counts. The V call is TRBV9, the J call TRBJ2-1, with a weak D call TRBD2 (6 bases). V was trimmed by 0 bases and J by 6 bases, leaving 13 bases between them. The length of the CDR3 is 15 residues. In germline, CDR1 is SGDLS, CDR2 YYNGEE. The CDR3 nucleotides are TGTGCCAGCAGCGTAGATCTAGCGACCATCAATGAGCAGTTCTTC. It codes for CASSVDLATINEQFF. Full variable domain (outside the CDR3, taken from reference TRBV9 and TRBJ2-1): DSGVTQTPKHLITATGQRVTLRCSPRSGDLSVYWYQQSLDQGLQFLIQYYNGEERAKGNILERFSAQQFPDLHSELNLSSLELGDSALYFCASSVDLATINEQFFGPGTRLTVL.

This clonotype was observed a handful of times. Here the CDR3 reads CASSFRGAVSTDTQYF. The DNA for the CDR3 is TGCGCCAGCAGCTTTAGGGGCGCCGTTAGCACAGATACGCAGTATTTT. J is TRBJ2-3 and V is TRBV5-1; D perhaps matches TRBD1 (5 bases). The germline CDR1 and CDR2 sequences are SGHRS and YFSETQ. CDR3 length: 16 residues. The V end was cut by 2 bases, the J end by 0 bases, with 13 bases between.

This clonotype was counted between two and nine times. The chain combines TRBV27 with TRBJ2-1, with D perhaps assigned TRBD1 or TRBD2 (5 bases each). The CDR3 contains 14 residues. Germline V gene lookup returns CDR1 MNHEY and CDR2 SMNVEV (reference sequence). Trimming took off 5 bases at V and 7 bases at J, with 15 bases between the two ends. DNA of the CDR3: TGTGCCAGCAGTCCCGGGATCAAGGGGAATGAGCAGTTCTTC. Protein sequence: CASSPGIKGNEQFF.

A few counts support this clonotype. V usage is TRBV12-3 or TRBV12-4 and J usage is TRBJ2-1; a possible D gene is TRBD2 (6 bases). This CDR3 is 13 amino acids long. The V end lost 6 bases, the J end lost 5 bases, and 11 bases lay between the germline ends. The CDR3 region is CASRPTSHNEQFF. The CDR3 bases are TGTGCCAGCAGACCGACTAGTCACAATGAGCAGTTCTTC.

A few counts support this clonotype. The V call is TRBV7-6, the J call TRBJ2-5, with TRBD1 as a possible D gene (5 bases). V was shortened by 5 bases and J by 0 bases, with 13 bases between the two germline ends. Germline values: CDR1 SGHVS, CDR2 FNYEAQ. This CDR3 comprises 15 residues. This chain's CDR3 is CASSHVAGYQETQYF. The CDR3 coding sequence is TGTGCCAGCAGCCATGTGGCAGGGTACCAAGAGACCCAGTACTTC.

This clonotype was observed at least ten times. V gene TRBV20-1 combines with J gene TRBJ1-1, with 7 bases lining up with TRBD1. This CDR3 is built from 13 residues. The V gene's germline CDR1 is DFQATT and CDR2 SNEGSKA (reference sequence). J lost 5 bases, V lost 6 bases, and 9 bases had no gene match. CDR3: CSATIQTGTEAFF. The DNA of the CDR3 is TGCAGTGCGACCATCCAGACAGGGACTGAAGCTTTCTTT.

The rearrangement uses TRBV29-1 and TRBJ1-2; TRBD1 might be the D (6 bases). Germline CDR1 is SQVTM and CDR2 is ANQGSEA. The CDR3 loop spans 13 amino acids. V gave up 6 bases and J gave up 6 bases, with 17 bases separating them. The CDR3 sequence: CSVVQGAVNGYTF. The CDR3 DNA follows: TGCAGCGTAGTACAGGGTGCCGTGAATGGCTACACCTTC. The variable domain in full, completed from reference TRBV29-1 and TRBJ1-2, reads SAVISQKPSRDICQRGTSLTIQCQVDSQVTMMFWYRQQPGQSLTLIATANQGSEATYESGFVIDKFPISRPNLTFSTLTVSNMSPEDSSIYLCSVVQGAVNGYTFGSGTRLTVV.

This clonotype occurred a few times. The chain carries TRBV11-2 and TRBJ1-4, with D unclear. V lost 5 bases to trimming and J lost 8 bases, with 6 bases between them. CDR1 is SGHAT and CDR2 is FQNNGV in the germline V gene. The CDR3 has 11 amino acids. The CDR3 DNA sequence: TGTGCCAGCAGCCGAGACGAAAAACTGTTTTTT. Amino acids: CASSRDEKLFF. Combining the CDR3 with reference TRBV11-2 and TRBJ1-4 gives the whole variable domain EAGVAQSPRYKIIEKRQSVAFWCNPISGHATLYWYQQILGQGPKLLIQFQNNGVVDDSQLPKDRFSAERLKGVDSTLKIQPAKLEDSAVYLCASSRDEKLFFGSGTQLSVL.

In its sample, this clonotype was seen many times. The CDR3 sequence: CASSTTSGRNNEQFF. CDR3 in DNA: TGCGCCAGCAGCACCACTAGCGGGAGGAACAATGAGCAGTTCTTC. The rearrangement links TRBV5-1 to TRBJ2-1; 12 nucleotides align to TRBD2. From germline, CDR1 is SGHRS and CDR2 YFSETQ. The CDR3 consists of 15 residues. The ends lost 4 bases at V and 5 bases at J; junction bases unmatched: 4.

This chain uses TRBV20-1 with TRBJ2-7, with TRBD2 as a possible D gene (6 bases). Per germline, CDR1 DFQATT and CDR2 SNEGSKA (reference sequence). Trimming removed 7 bases from V and 2 bases from J, with 15 bases in between. The CDR3 is 13 amino acids. The CDR3: CSVPPGGTYEQYF. CDR3 coding DNA: TGCAGTGTCCCGCCCGGGGGAACCTACGAGCAGTACTTC.

The chain has TRBV20-1 and TRBJ2-7, with TRBD2 as a possible D gene (5 bases). V was cut by 0 bases and J by 6 bases, with 21 bases left in between. This CDR3 has 16 amino acids. The germline V gene encodes CDR1 DFQATT and CDR2 SNEGSKA (reference sequence). The CDR3 sequence is CSARDRRAAAPVEQYF. DNA for the CDR3: TGCAGTGCTAGAGACCGACGAGCGGCGGCGCCGGTCGAGCAGTACTTC.

V usage is TRBV14 and J usage is TRBJ2-1; unclear D gene. CDR1 and CDR2 (germline): SGHDN, FVKESK. Trimming pared 2 bases from V and 7 bases from J, leaving 12 bases between. CDR3 length: 14 amino acids. In DNA form, the CDR3 reads TGTGCCAGCAGCCAAATCACGGTGGTAAATGAGCAGTTCTTC. Its protein product is CASSQITVVNEQFF.

V is TRBV11-3 and J is TRBJ2-7; D is undetermined. Deletions cut 5 bases from V and 5 bases from J, with 13 bases between. This CDR3 has 13 residues. Germline V gene data show CDR1 as SGHNT and CDR2 as YENEEA. CDR3 amino acids: CASSKKVVNEQYF. The DNA for the CDR3 is TGTGCCAGCAGCAAGAAGGTAGTCAACGAGCAGTACTTC.

This clonotype has at least ten counts. This chain links TRBV20-1 with TRBJ2-1; D possibly corresponds to TRBD2 (6 bases). There are 13 residues in the CDR3. Germline values: CDR1 DFQATT, CDR2 SNEGSKA (reference sequence). The germline V and J ends were trimmed by 5 bases and 6 bases, with 14 bases remaining between them. In DNA form, the CDR3 reads TGCAGTGCTTCGACCGGGACTTCCAATGAGCAGTTCTTC. It is translated as CSASTGTSNEQFF.

This clonotype came up a few times. The chain links TRBV5-1 to TRBJ1-1, with 7 bases aligning to TRBD1. Looked up from germline, CDR1 is SGHRS and CDR2 is YFSETQ. This CDR3 comprises 15 residues. J lost 4 bases, V lost 6 bases, and 12 bases had no gene match. CDR3 sequence: CASTRQGRAGTEAFF. The CDR3 region has the DNA TGCGCCAGCACTAGACAGGGACGGGCGGGCACTGAAGCTTTCTTT. Full variable domain (remainder filled in from reference TRBV5-1 and TRBJ1-1): KAGVTQTPRYLIKTRGQQVTLSCSPISGHRSVSWYQQTPGQGLQFLFEYFSETQRNKGNFPGRFSGRQFSNSRSEMNVSTLELGDSALYLCASTRQGRAGTEAFFGQGTRLTVV.

This clonotype has ten or more counts. V gene TRBV20-1 combines with J gene TRBJ2-1, with 14 positions matching TRBD2. CDR1 DFQATT and CDR2 SNEGSKA come from the germline V gene (reference sequence). Trimming removed 5 bases from V and 6 bases from J; junction bases left unmatched: 9. The CDR3 loop spans 16 amino acids. CDR3 in amino acids: CSAGRLAGGMVNEQFF. The CDR3 nucleotides read TGCAGTGCTGGAAGACTAGCGGGAGGGATGGTCAATGAGCAGTTCTTC.

This clonotype has a count of ten or more. This sequence joins TRBV5-1 and TRBJ2-7, with D possibly matching TRBD1 (6 bases). This CDR3 spans 13 amino acids. V was trimmed by 2 bases and J by 8 bases, leaving 14 bases between them. Germline CDR1 is SGHRS and CDR2 is YFSETQ. CDR3 nucleotides: TGCGCCAGCAGCTTAGAACAGGGATACAAGCAGTACTTC. It codes for CASSLEQGYKQYF.

This clonotype was counted only a few times. The chain couples TRBV20-1 to TRBJ2-1; the D gene is possibly TRBD2 (5 bases). From germline, CDR1 is DFQATT and CDR2 SNEGSKA (reference sequence). CDR3 length: 15 residues. The V gene lost 0 bases and the J gene lost 7 bases, with 16 bases spanning the gap. The CDR3 region is CSARDAGGRGNEQFF. Written as DNA, the CDR3 is TGCAGTGCTAGAGATGCGGGTGGCAGAGGGAATGAGCAGTTCTTC.

This clonotype has ten or more counts. This chain uses TRBV20-1 with TRBJ2-1, with D unresolved. CDR3 length: 10 amino acids. CDR1 and CDR2 (germline): DFQATT, SNEGSKA (reference sequence). Trimming cost V 0 bases and J 9 bases, with 3 bases left between them. The CDR3 sequence is CSARDTEQFF. CDR3 sequence (DNA): TGCAGTGCTAGAGACACTGAGCAGTTCTTC.

This chain links TRBV25-1 with TRBJ1-1; D is possibly TRBD1 (6 bases). The CDR3 has 17 amino acids. The germline gives CDR1 MGHDK, CDR2 SYGVNS. Trimming took off 1 base at V and 0 bases at J, with 15 bases between the two ends. The CDR3 coding sequence is TGTGCCAGCAGTGAATTCGCAGGGACACCCATGAACACTGAAGCTTTCTTT. Translation gives CASSEFAGTPMNTEAFF.

This clonotype was detected ten times or more. This chain uses TRBV28 with TRBJ1-2; D remains ambiguous. The CDR3 totals 13 residues. Germline V gives CDR1 MDHEN, CDR2 SYDVKM. Trimming stripped 2 bases from V and 2 bases from J, with 6 bases between. CDR3 nucleotide sequence: TGTGCCAGCAGTTTAAAGGGAAACTATGGCTACACCTTC. Encoded protein: CASSLKGNYGYTF.

The V gene is TRBV27, the J gene TRBJ2-1; maybe TRBD2 (6 bases). Trimming took off 5 bases at V and 0 bases at J, with 11 bases between the two ends. The CDR3 sequence is 15 residues long. Germline V gene data show CDR1 as MNHEY and CDR2 as SMNVEV (reference sequence). DNA for the CDR3: TGTGCCAGCAGTAGGGACTGGAGCTCCTACAATGAGCAGTTCTTC. Its translation: CASSRDWSSYNEQFF.